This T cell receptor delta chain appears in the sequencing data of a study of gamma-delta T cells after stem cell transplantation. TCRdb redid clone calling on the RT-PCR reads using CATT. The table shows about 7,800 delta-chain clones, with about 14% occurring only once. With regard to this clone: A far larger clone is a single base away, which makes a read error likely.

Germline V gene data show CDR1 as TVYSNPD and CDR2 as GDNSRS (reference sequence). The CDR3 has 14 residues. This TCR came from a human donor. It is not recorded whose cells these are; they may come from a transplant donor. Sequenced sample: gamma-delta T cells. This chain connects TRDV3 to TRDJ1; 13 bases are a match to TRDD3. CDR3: CACDTTGGYAKLIF. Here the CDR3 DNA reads TGCGCCTGTGACACAACTGGGGGATACGCCAAACTCATCTTT.